Each of the 27 T cell receptor beta chains below was sequenced from the same sample in a study of blood T cell repertoires in COVID-19. Clones were sequenced by immunoSEQ multiplex PCR, and TCRdb holds only the in-frame ones, with some missing. The sample contains 18,000 or so clones, approximately 95% of which appear only once. Source material: peripheral blood. The receptors were gathered from a woman in her forties or fifties with active COVID-19.

This clone has just one count. This chain uses TRBV5-1 with TRBJ1-1, with a weak D call TRBD1 (5 bases). Looked up from germline, CDR1 is SGHRS and CDR2 is YFSETQ. Trimming took 1 base from V and 3 from J, leaving 13 bases between them. The CDR3 covers 15 residues. DNA of the CDR3: TGCGCCAGCAGCTTGATTTTAGGGGAGGACACTGAAGCTTTCTTT. Its translation is CASSLILGEDTEAFF. The complete variable domain, with remaining parts taken from reference TRBV5-1 and TRBJ1-1, reads KAGVTQTPRYLIKTRGQQVTLSCSPISGHRSVSWYQQTPGQGLQFLFEYFSETQRNKGNFPGRFSGRQFSNSRSEMNVSTLELGDSALYLCASSLILGEDTEAFFGQGTRLTVV.

V gene TRBV5-1 combines with J gene TRBJ1-3, with 9 bases identical to TRBD1. CDR1 and CDR2 (germline): SGHRS, YFSETQ. V was pared by 4 bases and J by 2 bases, with 4 bases of the junction left unmatched. The CDR3 is 15 amino acids. This CDR3 is CASSERQGAGNTIYF. In DNA form, the CDR3 reads TGCGCCAGCAGCGAAAGACAGGGGGCTGGAAACACCATATATTTT.

This rearrangement joins TRBV19 to TRBJ1-4, with TRBD1 matching over 7 bases. This CDR3 spans 15 amino acids. Germline trimming cut 4 bases from V and 4 bases from J; bases unmatched to any gene: 6. Germline V lookup: CDR1 LNHDA, CDR2 SQIVND (reference sequence). Here the CDR3 reads CASSNGQAINEKLFF. The CDR3 nucleotides read TGTGCCAGTAGTAATGGACAGGCGATTAATGAAAAACTGTTTTTT.

The chain recombines TRBV5-1 with TRBJ2-2; 10 positions agree with TRBD2. This CDR3 has 15 amino acids. Per germline, CDR1 SGHRS and CDR2 YFSETQ. J gave up 4 bases and V 4 bases, and 4 bases lay outside the gene matches. The CDR3 sequence: CASSALAGVTGELFF. The CDR3 DNA follows: TGCGCCAGCAGCGCTCTAGCGGGAGTCACCGGGGAGCTGTTTTTT.

The chain recombines TRBV7-9 with TRBJ1-6; no reliable D call. Germline CDR1 and CDR2: SEHNR and FQNEAQ (reference sequence). The CDR3 is 12 amino acids. V lost 4 bases, J lost 13 bases, and 11 bases lay in between. CDR3 residues: CASSSAVPPLHF. The CDR3 DNA reads as TGTGCCAGCAGCTCCGCAGTCCCGCCCCTCCACTTT.

This clone was seen once. V gene TRBV5-4 combines with J gene TRBJ2-2; TRBD2 agrees at 8 bases. V dropped 1 base and J dropped 6; count of bases not matched to a gene: 5. Germline CDR1 SGHNT, CDR2 YYREEE (reference sequence). The CDR3 is made up of 15 amino acids. This chain's CDR3 is CASSLRAGAAGELFF. CDR3 DNA sequence: TGTGCCAGCAGCTTGCGAGCGGGAGCGGCCGGGGAGCTGTTTTTT.

This chain links TRBV6-5 with TRBJ2-3; TRBD1 matches at 10 bases. The CDR3 is made up of 15 amino acids. Unmatched junction bases numbered 4, after V lost 4 bases and J lost 3 bases. In germline, CDR1 is MNHEY, CDR2 SVGAGI. This chain's CDR3 is CASSFRDRGTDTQYF. DNA for the CDR3: TGTGCCAGCAGTTTCCGGGACAGGGGTACAGATACGCAGTATTTT.

CDR3 protein: CASSPGPSGAYNEQFF. CDR3 DNA: TGCGCCAGCAGCCCCGGGCCTAGCGGAGCCTACAATGAGCAGTTCTTC. The gene calls are TRBV5-1 and TRBJ2-1, with TRBD2 identical over 7 bases. The trim removed 4 bases at V and 2 bases at J, leaving 9 bases unmatched. CDR1 is SGHRS, CDR2 YFSETQ, per germline. The CDR3 contains 16 residues.

V and J are TRBV4-2 and TRBJ2-6; D not certain. The CDR3 totals 16 residues. V dropped 0 bases and J dropped 4 bases, with 10 bases sitting between them. Germline CDR1 and CDR2: LGHNA and YNFKEQ. The CDR3 DNA reads TGTGCCAGCAGCCAAGATCGGGTGGCCGGGGCCAACGTCCTGACTTTC. Translating gives CASSQDRVAGANVLTF.

The genes are TRBV5-6 and TRBJ1-6, with D tentatively TRBD1 (6 bases). V was trimmed by 0 bases and J by 5 bases, leaving 6 bases between them. This CDR3 comprises 14 residues. Germline values: CDR1 SGHDT, CDR2 YYEEEE. As DNA, the CDR3 is TGTGCCAGCAGCTTGGGACAGGATAATTCACCCCTCCACTTT. Its protein product is CASSLGQDNSPLHF.

V usage is TRBV7-9 and J usage is TRBJ2-1; weak D call: TRBD2 (6 bases). The CDR3 loop spans 16 amino acids. The V end was cut by 3 bases, the J end by 2 bases, with 14 bases between. Looked up from germline, CDR1 is SEHNR and CDR2 is FQNEAQ (reference sequence). The chain's CDR3 is CASSFTEGEAYNEQFF. CDR3 coding DNA: TGTGCCAGCAGCTTTACGGAGGGAGAGGCCTACAATGAGCAGTTCTTC.

This chain uses TRBV25-1 with TRBJ1-4; 7 positions agree with TRBD1. With V trimmed by 3 bases and J by 3 bases, 7 bases remained unmatched. The CDR3 runs to 16 residues. CDR1 is MGHDK and CDR2 is SYGVNS in the germline V gene. CDR3 sequence: CASSDPRQGSNEKLFF. CDR3 DNA: TGTGCCAGCAGTGATCCTAGACAGGGATCTAATGAAAAACTGTTTTTT.

The rearrangement uses TRBV28 and TRBJ2-2; 7 bases are a match to TRBD1. The junction had 4 bases not matched to a gene; V was cut back by 3 bases and J by 0 bases. Germline V lookup: CDR1 MDHEN, CDR2 SYDVKM. The CDR3 is made up of 16 amino acids. Here the CDR3 DNA reads TGTGCCAGCAGTTTTCTGGGGACAGCGAACACCGGGGAGCTGTTTTTT. Translating gives CASSFLGTANTGELFF.

This chain links TRBV19 with TRBJ1-4; D uncertain. Germline lookup yields CDR1 LNHDA and CDR2 SQIVND (reference sequence). This CDR3 has 15 amino acids. V lost 5 bases, J lost 4 bases, and 14 bases lay in between. DNA of the CDR3: TGTGCCAGTAGTGTCGGCAGGAACGGTAATGAAAAACTGTTTTTT. It specifies CASSVGRNGNEKLFF. The complete variable domain, with remaining parts taken from reference TRBV19 and TRBJ1-4, reads DGGITQSPKYLFRKEGQNVTLSCEQNLNHDAMYWYRQDPGQGLRLIYYSQIVNDFQKGDIAEGYSVSREKKESFPLTVTSAQKNPTAFYLCASSVGRNGNEKLFFGSGTQLSVL.

The chain uses TRBV7-2 and TRBJ1-1; D perhaps matches TRBD1 (5 bases). CDR1 is SGHTA, CDR2 FQGNSA, per germline. Between the trimmed V and J ends, which lost 0 bases and 5 bases, there was a span of 10 bases. This CDR3 spans 14 amino acids. This CDR3 reads CASSLAGGVTEAFF. CDR3 bases: TGTGCCAGCAGCTTAGCGGGGGGGGTGACTGAAGCTTTCTTT.

V gene TRBV3-1 (or the pseudogene TRBV3-2) combines with J gene TRBJ2-1; possible D gene TRBD2, 6 bases. CDR3 length: 14 residues. From germline, CDR1 is LGHDT and CDR2 YNNKEL (reference sequence). V lost 3 bases and J 7 bases, leaving 13 bases between the germline ends. CDR3 sequence (DNA): TGTGCCAGCAGCCACGGGACTCAGCGGAATGAGCAGTTCTTC. It encodes CASSHGTQRNEQFF.

V usage is TRBV19 and J usage is TRBJ2-1; 7 bases are shared with TRBD1. Germline V lookup: CDR1 LNHDA, CDR2 SQIVND (reference sequence). Trimming took 1 base from V and 4 from J; bases not matched to a gene: 4. This CDR3 has 15 residues. CDR3 protein: CASSIGQGNYNEQFF. DNA of the CDR3: TGTGCCAGTAGTATAGGACAGGGTAATTACAATGAGCAGTTCTTC.

CDR3 DNA sequence: TGCAGTGCTAGTGCCCGGGAGACTGAAGCTTTCTTT. Translated: CSASARETEAFF. The genes are TRBV20-1 and TRBJ1-1; D is undetermined. The CDR3 loop spans 12 amino acids. CDR1 and CDR2 from the germline V gene are DFQATT and SNEGSKA (reference sequence). Trimming shortened V by 3 bases and J by 5 bases, and 10 bases separated the two germline ends.

This chain joins TRBV2 and TRBJ1-2; 9 nucleotides agree with TRBD1. Germline loops: CDR1 SNHLY, CDR2 FYNNEI. The CDR3 spans 15 residues. Germline trimming cut 0 bases from V and 3 bases from J; bases unmatched to any gene: 2. The CDR3 nucleotides read TGTGCCAGCAGTGAAGCGACAGGGGGTTACTATGGCTACACCTTC. This gives the protein CASSEATGGYYGYTF.

The rearrangement uses TRBV27 and TRBJ1-6; 10 bases are shared with TRBD1. V lost 3 bases, J lost 5 bases, and 1 base stayed unmatched. The CDR3 covers 15 residues. CDR1 and CDR2 from the germline V gene are MNHEY and SMNVEV (reference sequence). CDR3 region: CASSLDRGDNSPLHF. The CDR3 DNA follows: TGTGCCAGCAGTTTGGACAGGGGGGATAATTCACCCCTCCACTTT.

The chain recombines TRBV5-8 with TRBJ1-1, with 7 bases aligning to TRBD1. Per germline, CDR1 SGHTS and CDR2 YDEGEE. The CDR3 spans 14 residues. Trimming at V came to 0 bases and at J to 8 bases, leaving 7 bases not matched to a gene. As DNA, the CDR3 is TGTGCCAGCAGCTTGGCAGGGGGAGGCTCGGAAGCTTTCTTT. Protein product: CASSLAGGGSEAFF.

V and J are TRBV28 and TRBJ2-7; 7 nucleotides line up with TRBD1. Per the germline V gene, CDR1 is MDHEN and CDR2 is SYDVKM. The trim removed 6 bases at V and 1 base at J, leaving 9 bases unmatched. This CDR3 contains 15 residues. As DNA, the CDR3 is TGTGCCAGCAGAAGACAGGGAATCTCTTCCTACGAGCAGTACTTC. It specifies CASRRQGISSYEQYF.

This rearrangement joins TRBV20-1 to TRBJ1-2; D may be TRBD1 (5 bases). The CDR3 runs 11 residues. Trimming took 1 base from V and 7 from J, leaving 7 bases between them. From germline, CDR1 is DFQATT and CDR2 SNEGSKA (reference sequence). Written as DNA, the CDR3 is TGCAGTGCTAGAGCGGGGGGTGGCTACACCTTC. It specifies CSARAGGGYTF.

J is TRBJ2-7 and V is TRBV2; TRBD2 matches at 7 bases. The V gene end was trimmed by 6 bases and the J gene end by 2 bases; junction bases not matched to a gene: 13. Germline V CDR1 and CDR2: SNHLY, FYNNEI. The CDR3 sequence is 16 residues long. The CDR3 protein is CASRPHKASGAYEQYF. The CDR3 DNA sequence: TGTGCCAGCAGACCCCACAAGGCTAGCGGCGCCTACGAGCAGTACTTC. The complete variable domain, with remaining parts taken from reference TRBV2 and TRBJ2-7, reads EPEVTQTPSHQVTQMGQEVILRCVPISNHLYFYWYRQILGQKVEFLVSFYNNEISEKSEIFDDQFSVERPDGSNFTLKIRSTKLEDSAMYFCASRPHKASGAYEQYFGPGTRLTVT.

This chain uses TRBV9 with TRBJ1-2; perhaps TRBD1 as D (5 bases). CDR1 SGDLS and CDR2 YYNGEE come from the germline V gene. V lost 4 bases and J lost 2, with 15 bases in between. CDR3 length: 15 amino acids. Here the CDR3 reads CASSPSPTENYGYTF. The CDR3 DNA reads as TGTGCCAGCAGCCCTTCCCCGACAGAAAACTATGGCTACACCTTC.

This clone was picked up one time. The chain links TRBV10-1 to TRBJ2-3, with 7 nucleotides matching TRBD1. CDR1 is WNHNN, CDR2 SYGVQD, per germline (reference sequence). The J segment lost 6 bases and the V segment lost 6 bases, leaving 9 bases of the junction unmatched. CDR3 size: 14 residues. CDR3 DNA: TGCGCCAGCAGCAGACAGGGTGGGAAGGATACGCAGTATTTT. This sequence encodes CASSRQGGKDTQYF.

This chain uses TRBV6-1 with TRBJ2-3; D may be TRBD1 (7 bases). V was clipped by 2 bases and J by 3 bases, with 15 bases between them. The CDR3 length is 16 residues. Germline assignment: CDR1 MNHNS and CDR2 SASEGT. The CDR3 sequence is CASSEPAGGGTDTQYF. CDR3 coding DNA: TGTGCCAGCAGTGAACCCGCAGGGGGAGGTACAGATACGCAGTATTTT.